The rows below give T cell receptor beta chains drawn from one sample of a study of long-term antiretroviral therapy in people with HIV. Libraries were prepared by immunoSEQ multiplex PCR; TCRdb keeps only in-frame clonotypes and omits some of them. The table records some 20,000 clones, 90% of them present only once. The sample in question was unsorted PBMCs, obtained 4.4 years before starting antiretroviral therapy. The origin of the receptors is a woman aged 25 to 39 with HIV. Both conserved end residues are part of each CDR3. Each record gives: V gene, clone size, J gene, D gene, CDR3 DNA, CDR3 protein. D genes are given only for firm matches. The size of a clone is reported for some rows only, either as once, few or many, or as a class for expanded clones.

TRBV10-3	.	TRBJ2-3	.	TGTGCCATCAGTGCCCCCGGGTCGACAGATACGCAGTATTTT	CAISAPGSTDTQYF
TRBV5-4	.	TRBJ2-7	.	TGTGCCAGCAGCTTAGGAGGGGAATACGAGCAGTACTTC	CASSLGGEYEQYF
TRBV21-1	.	TRBJ1-2	.	TGTGCCAGCAGCAAAGTGGGCGTACCGGGACAGGGGGAAGGCTACACCTTC	CASSKVGVPGQGEGYTF
TRBV10-3	.	TRBJ2-1	TRBD1	TGTGCCATTCCGGGACAGGGTCTGAATGAGCAGTTCTTC	CAIPGQGLNEQFF
TRBV7-9	.	TRBJ2-4	TRBD2	TGTGCCAGCAGCCGTTATTCCTCGGGACGGGGGGACATTCAGTACTTC	CASSRYSSGRGDIQYF
TRBV6-1	.	TRBJ1-2	TRBD1	TGTGCCAGCAGTTCCCGGACAGGGGGCCATGGCTACACCTTC	CASSSRTGGHGYTF
TRBV5-5	.	TRBJ1-3	.	TGTGCCAGCAGCCCGGGACACTCTGGAAACACCATATATTTT	CASSPGHSGNTIYF
TRBV16	once	TRBJ1-5	.	TGTGCCAGCAGCCAATCTCCTCAGCCCCAGCATTTT	CASSQSPQPQHF
TRBV5-1	.	TRBJ1-1	.	TGCGCCCAAAGGAGAGGAGGGAACACTGAAGCTTTCTTT	CAQRRGGNTEAFF
TRBV29-1	.	TRBJ1-5	.	TGCAGCGCCGGATATAGCAATCAGCCCCAGCATTTT	CSAGYSNQPQHF
TRBV4-1	.	TRBJ2-5	TRBD2	TGCGCCAGCAGCCAGGTGGCGGGGGGCGAGGAGACCCAGTACTTC	CASSQVAGGEETQYF
TRBV10-1	.	TRBJ1-1	.	TGCGCCAGCAGTGAGTACGGGTTGGCAGGACTGAACACTGAAGCTTTCTTT	CASSEYGLAGLNTEAFF
TRBV19	.	TRBJ1-2	.	TGTGCCAGTAGTACCCGCGCTACACGAAGACAGGAGTATGGCTACACCTTC	CASSTRATRRQEYGYTF
TRBV6-5	.	TRBJ2-7	TRBD1	TGTGCCAGCAGTTCGTCCTGGACAGGGGCAGGGGAGCAGTACTTC	CASSSSWTGAGEQYF
TRBV11-2	.	TRBJ1-2	.	TGTGCCAGCAGCCCTGGTGGGGGCTCAGGCTACACCTTC	CASSPGGGSGYTF
TRBV5-1	.	TRBJ2-5	.	TGCGCCAGCAGCCGGGAGGGACAGCAAGAGACCCAGTACTTC	CASSREGQQETQYF
TRBV7-7	once	TRBJ1-4	.	TGTGCCAGCAGCTTCCGAACGGCGTTAGATCCGGGACCTGCGGAAAAACTGTTTTTT	CASSFRTALDPGPAEKLFF
TRBV7-9	.	TRBJ1-2	.	TGTGCCAGCAGCTTAACGGGGCGCGGCTATGGCTACACCTTC	CASSLTGRGYGYTF
TRBV7-2	.	TRBJ2-5	TRBD2	TGTGCCAGCAGCTTAGCGTCCATGGGGGGGGAGACCCAGTACTTC	CASSLASMGGETQYF
TRBV6-1	.	TRBJ2-3	.	TGTGCCAGCAGCCGATACACAGATACGCAGTATTTT	CASSRYTDTQYF
TRBV14	once	TRBJ2-7	.	TGTGCCAGCAGCCAAGAGGCGGGACAACTCTACGAGCAGTACTTC	CASSQEAGQLYEQYF
TRBV7-2	few	TRBJ1-4	.	TGTGCCAGCAGCTTAGTTCCGGGTATAAATGAAAAACTGTTTTTT	CASSLVPGINEKLFF
TRBV19	.	TRBJ1-2	TRBD1	TGTGCCAGTAGTACACAGGGGGCTGGCTATGGCTACACCTTC	CASSTQGAGYGYTF
TRBV19	.	TRBJ1-2	.	TGTGCCAGTAGTCTCCCCGGTAGGGACCTCCATGGCTACACCTTC	CASSLPGRDLHGYTF
TRBV7-2	.	TRBJ2-7	TRBD2	TGTGCCAGCAGCCCCACCGGCAGCGGGGGATCCTACGAGCAGTACTTC	CASSPTGSGGSYEQYF
TRBV9	.	TRBJ2-7	.	TGTGCCAGCAGCGTAGACGGATATTCCTACGAGCAGTACTTC	CASSVDGYSYEQYF
TRBV5-1	.	TRBJ2-5	TRBD2	TGCGCCAGCAGCGTGGGACTAGCGGGGAAAGAGACCCAGTACTTC	CASSVGLAGKETQYF
TRBV4-3	.	TRBJ2-7	.	TGCGCCAGCAGCCCGGGACTTTTGTCCTACGAGCAGTACTTC	CASSPGLLSYEQYF
TRBV19	.	TRBJ1-5	.	TGTGCCAGTAGTATACAACAGACCTGGACTAGCAATCAGCCCCAGCATTTT	CASSIQQTWTSNQPQHF
TRBV18	.	TRBJ1-2	.	TGTGCCAGCTCACCGGGACCCTCTAACTATGGCTACACCTTC	CASSPGPSNYGYTF
TRBV7-2	.	TRBJ2-1	TRBD2	TGTGCCAGCCGTTCCGGGACTAGCGGGGGGAAGTCCTACAATGAGCAGTTCTTC	CASRSGTSGGKSYNEQFF
TRBV29-1	few	TRBJ2-7	.	TGCAGCGCCAAGGGAGGCCCCGGAGGCGAGCAGTACTTC	CSAKGGPGGEQYF
TRBV6-1	.	TRBJ1-1	.	TGTGCCACACCCCAGGGGACGAACACTGAAGCTTTCTTT	CATPQGTNTEAFF
TRBV27	.	TRBJ1-1	.	TGTGCCAGCAGTTTAGGCAACGTCAACACTGAAGCTTTCTTT	CASSLGNVNTEAFF
TRBV30	.	TRBJ1-5	TRBD1	TGTGCCTGGAGTATACAGGGGTTCGATCAGCCCCAGCATTTT	CAWSIQGFDQPQHF
TRBV29-1	.	TRBJ2-3	.	TGCAGCGTTGGAACAGACAGCACAGATACGCAGTATTTT	CSVGTDSTDTQYF
TRBV5-1	.	TRBJ2-4	.	TGCGCCAGCAGCTTGGCTGGGTTGGGGAGCATTCAGTACTTC	CASSLAGLGSIQYF
TRBV4-1	.	TRBJ2-2	.	TGCGCCAGCAGCCAAAGGGCCAGCAACGGGGAGCTGTTTTTT	CASSQRASNGELFF
TRBV27	.	TRBJ1-1	TRBD1	TGTGCCAGCAGTCCCCGCCCGGGACAGCGGAACACTGAAGCTTTCTTT	CASSPRPGQRNTEAFF
TRBV4-1	.	TRBJ2-7	.	TGCGCCAGCAGCCAAGGGCCCCCATTCCCGGGGGCGATGTCCTACGAGCAGTACTTC	CASSQGPPFPGAMSYEQYF
TRBV6-5	.	TRBJ2-7	.	TGTGCCAGCACCCAGCCGGGGTCTGGGGAGCAGTACTTC	CASTQPGSGEQYF
TRBV18	.	TRBJ2-3	.	TGTGCCAGCTCCCAAAGTCGGGATACGCAGTATTTT	CASSQSRDTQYF